The 15 T cell receptor beta chains listed next were all sequenced from one sample in a study of T cells in Graves' hyperthyroidism and ophthalmopathy. TCR beta CDR3 regions were amplified from RNA transcripts. The HTBI set primed first-round TCR CDR3 RT-PCR. MiXCR, run by TCRdb on the multiplex PCR reads, gives a single entry per CDR3 protein. The sample contains 700,000 to 850,000 distinct CDR3 sequences, roughly a third of which appear only once. The sequenced sample was blood. Every receptor here comes from a woman aged 40 to 49 with Graves' hyperthyroidism.

The chain uses TRBV7-9 and TRBJ1-5; 8 bases match TRBD1. CDR3 length equals 15 residues. Germline-derived CDR1 and CDR2 are SEHNR and FQNEAQ (reference sequence). V lost 5 bases to trimming and J lost 3 bases; unmatched junction nucleotides: 6. In nucleotides, the CDR3 is TGTGCCAGCAGCACCGGACAGGGTGTCAATCAGCCCCAGCATTTT. This translates into CASSTGQGVNQPQHF.

The chain is built from TRBV19 and TRBJ2-2; TRBD1 aligns across 8 bases. The V gene's germline CDR1 is LNHDA and CDR2 SQIVND (reference sequence). The J segment lost 5 bases and the V segment lost 7 bases, leaving 9 bases of the junction unmatched. This CDR3 contains 15 residues. CDR3 DNA: TGTGCCAGTACAGTTAGGACAGGGCGAACCGGGGAGCTGTTTTTT. Its protein is CASTVRTGRTGELFF.

Only one count was recorded for this clonotype. V and J are TRBV11-2 and TRBJ2-7; 10 positions agree with TRBD1. Per the germline V gene, CDR1 is SGHAT and CDR2 is FQNNGV. The junction had 7 bases not matched to a gene; V was cut back by 5 bases and J by 6 bases. The CDR3 runs to 14 residues. CDR3 residues: CASSLSRTGGEQYF. The DNA of the CDR3 is TGTGCCAGCAGCCTATCGAGGACAGGGGGCGAGCAGTACTTC.

The J gene is TRBJ2-5, the V gene TRBV7-2; 7 positions match TRBD1. Germline V gives CDR1 SGHTA, CDR2 FQGNSA. The CDR3 is made up of 16 amino acids. The J segment lost 5 bases and the V segment lost 4 bases, leaving 13 bases of the junction unmatched. CDR3 nucleotides: TGTGCCAGCAGCTCCGTCAGGGGACAGTACAATGAGACCCAGTACTTC. Its translation: CASSSVRGQYNETQYF.

This clonotype was seen a few times. The J gene is TRBJ1-5, the V gene TRBV3-1; weak D call: TRBD1 (5 bases). The germline V gene has CDR1 LGHDT and CDR2 YNNKEL (reference sequence). Trimming removed 2 bases from V and 7 bases from J, with 12 bases in between. The CDR3 spans 14 residues. This CDR3 reads CASSQSTGYQPQHF. DNA of the CDR3: TGTGCCAGCAGCCAATCAACAGGTTACCAGCCCCAGCATTTT.

The chain joins TRBV7-2 to TRBJ1-1; a weak D match, TRBD1 (5 bases). This CDR3 has 14 residues. Trimming pared 0 bases from V and 6 bases from J, leaving 11 bases between. In germline, CDR1 is SGHTA, CDR2 FQGNSA. The CDR3 sequence: CASSLAGGGAEAFF. The CDR3 DNA reads TGTGCCAGCAGCTTAGCGGGGGGAGGGGCTGAAGCTTTCTTT. Full variable domain (missing parts from reference TRBV7-2 and TRBJ1-1): GAGVSQSPSNKVTEKGKDVELRCDPISGHTALYWYRQSLGQGLEFLIYFQGNSAPDKSGLPSDRFSAERTGGSVSTLTIQRTQQEDSAVYLCASSLAGGGAEAFFGQGTRLTVV.

The CDR3: CASSFLVRQETQYF. CDR3 nucleotides: TGTGCCAGCAGTTTTCTTGTCAGACAAGAGACCCAGTACTTC. This chain uses TRBV9 with TRBJ2-5; D uncertain. Trimming shortened V by 5 bases and J by 2 bases, and 13 bases separated the two germline ends. Germline V CDR1 and CDR2: SGDLS, YYNGEE. The length of the CDR3 is 14 residues.

The chain employs TRBV11-3 and TRBJ2-7, with 12 bases lining up with TRBD1. CDR1 is SGHNT, CDR2 YENEEA, per germline. CDR3 length: 15 amino acids. With 5 bases clipped from V and 6 bases from J, the junction kept 8 bases outside the gene matches. The CDR3 sequence is CASSLGDRGPLEQYF. In nucleotides, the CDR3 is TGTGCCAGCAGCCTAGGGGACAGGGGGCCACTCGAGCAGTACTTC.

On this clonotype: The junction departs from the called germline gene at one end, perhaps through a read error. The gene calls are TRBV7-9 and TRBJ1-2, with 9 bases fitting TRBD1. CDR1 SEHNR and CDR2 FQNEAQ come from the germline V gene (reference sequence). CDR3 size: 17 residues. The DNA of the CDR3 is TGCGCCAGCAGCCAAGATTTTGGAGACAGGGGGGGCTATGGCTACACCTTC. It yields the protein CASSQDFGDRGGYGYTF.

The CDR3 DNA follows: TGTGCCAGCAGCCCTGGGGGCAGGCCTACGGAGCAGTACTTC. It translates to CASSPGGRPTEQYF. The chain employs TRBV14 and TRBJ2-7, with D maybe TRBD1 (6 bases). V lost 4 bases and J lost 7, with 17 bases in between. Looked up from germline, CDR1 is SGHDN and CDR2 is FVKESK. The CDR3 extends over 14 amino acids. The whole variable domain, filled in from reference TRBV14 and TRBJ2-7, reads EAGVTQFPSHSVIEKGQTVTLRCDPISGHDNLYWYRRVMGKEIKFLLHFVKESKQDESGMPNNRFLAERTGGTYSTLKVQPAELEDSGVYFCASSPGGRPTEQYFGPGTRLTVT.

The table lists this clonotype with a count of one. The chain carries TRBV18 and TRBJ1-2, with D hard to call. Trimming stripped 1 base from V and 3 bases from J, with 6 bases between. The CDR3 totals 13 residues. Per germline, CDR1 KGHSH and CDR2 LQKENI. The CDR3: CASSPQNYYGYTF. In DNA, the CDR3 is TGTGCCAGCTCACCACAGAACTACTATGGCTACACCTTC.

This clonotype was observed many times. The V call is TRBV29-1, the J call TRBJ2-7; D tentatively fits TRBD1 or TRBD2 (6 bases each). The germline V and J ends were trimmed by 6 bases and 3 bases, with 15 bases remaining between them. CDR3 length equals 13 residues. CDR1 and CDR2 (germline): SQVTM, ANQGSEA. CDR3 protein: CSVGGQGRYEQYF. In DNA, the CDR3 is TGCAGCGTAGGGGGGCAGGGCCGCTACGAGCAGTACTTC.

This clonotype was counted once. This chain's CDR3 is CASSFTGTPYEQYF. The CDR3 bases are TGTGCCAGCAGTTTTACCGGGACACCCTACGAGCAGTACTTC. The genes are TRBV25-1 and TRBJ2-7; TRBD1 is a possible D gene (6 bases). Germline V CDR1 and CDR2: MGHDK, SYGVNS. V dropped 5 bases and J dropped 2 bases, with 13 bases sitting between them. The CDR3 is made up of 14 amino acids.

This clonotype was observed a few times. V usage is TRBV7-2 and J usage is TRBJ2-3; 13 positions match TRBD2. The J segment lost 6 bases and the V segment lost 7 bases, leaving 10 bases of the junction unmatched. The CDR3 has 16 residues. The germline V gene encodes CDR1 SGHTA and CDR2 FQGNSA. The CDR3 DNA is TGTGCCAGCACCCGACTACTAGCGGGAGGGAAGGATACGCAGTATTTT. It yields the protein CASTRLLAGGKDTQYF.

Comment on this clonotype: This clone may be a read error of a much larger clone one base away. The V call is TRBV10-3, the J call TRBJ1-2; tentatively, D is TRBD1 (5 bases). The CDR3 is 15 residues long. Trimming removed 0 bases from V and 6 bases from J, with 14 bases in between. CDR1 ENHRY and CDR2 SYGVKD come from the germline V gene. CDR3 sequence: CAISESKSGLHGYTF. CDR3 sequence (DNA): TGTGCCATCAGTGAGTCGAAATCGGGGCTACATGGCTACACCTTC.